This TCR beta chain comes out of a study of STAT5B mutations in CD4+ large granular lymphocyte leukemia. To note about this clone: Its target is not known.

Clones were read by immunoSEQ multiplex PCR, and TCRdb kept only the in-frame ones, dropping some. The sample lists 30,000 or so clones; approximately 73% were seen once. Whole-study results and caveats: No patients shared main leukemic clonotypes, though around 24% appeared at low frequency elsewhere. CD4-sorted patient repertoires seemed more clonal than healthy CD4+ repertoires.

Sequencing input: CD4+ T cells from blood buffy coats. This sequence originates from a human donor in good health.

The CDR3 nucleotides read TGCGCCAGCAGCCCCGGACTAGCGGGGGCCGGGGGCACAGATACGCAGTATTTT. It yields the protein CASSPGLAGAGGTDTQYF. This rearrangement joins TRBV4-1 to TRBJ2-3; 13 bases line up with TRBD2. CDR3 length: 18 residues. V shed 4 bases and J 1 base; nucleotides not matched to a gene: 8. The germline V gene has CDR1 MGHRA and CDR2 YSYEKL.